The table lists the clone carrying this T cell receptor (beta chain) with many counts. The target antigen is unknown. The entry originates in a study of T cell repertoires in cytomegalovirus infection. From germline, CDR1 is SNHLY and CDR2 FYNNEI. The CDR3 loop spans 13 amino acids. With 6 bases removed from V and 8 bases from J, the gap between germline ends came to 14 bases. Study conclusions and caveats: In two of eight donors, the top clonotype was HLA-C-restricted CMV-specific.

TCRdb analysed the reads with MiXCR anew, one entry per CDR3 protein. The sample shows more than 140,000 distinct CDR3 sequences, about 6% of them seen only once. The clonotype comes from a human donor in good health (CMV status not recorded). Some clones in this sample may be carry-over from other donors' samples. The chain uses TRBV2 and TRBJ1-5; tentative D call: TRBD1 (6 bases). The sample consisted of PBMCs. The CDR3: CASRVRGGEPQHF. Here the CDR3 DNA reads TGTGCCAGCAGGGTCAGGGGCGGGGAGCCCCAGCATTTT.